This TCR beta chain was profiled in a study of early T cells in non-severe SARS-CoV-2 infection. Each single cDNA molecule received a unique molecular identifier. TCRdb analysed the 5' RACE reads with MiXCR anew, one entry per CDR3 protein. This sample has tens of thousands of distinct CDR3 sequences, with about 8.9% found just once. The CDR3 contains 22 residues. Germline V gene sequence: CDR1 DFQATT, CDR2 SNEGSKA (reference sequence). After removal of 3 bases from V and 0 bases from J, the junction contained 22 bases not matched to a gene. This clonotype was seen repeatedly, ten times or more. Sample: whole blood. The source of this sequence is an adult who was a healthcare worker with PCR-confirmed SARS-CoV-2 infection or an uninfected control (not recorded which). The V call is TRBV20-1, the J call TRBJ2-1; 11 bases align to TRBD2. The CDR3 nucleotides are TGCAGTGCTAGCGTCGGTAGCGGGAGGGACCGGAAGATGGCCGGCTCCTACAATGAGCAGTTCTTC. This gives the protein CSASVGSGRDRKMAGSYNEQFF.